This T cell receptor beta chain stems from a study of T cells in Graves' hyperthyroidism and ophthalmopathy. It was RNA transcripts that yielded the amplified TCR beta CDR3 regions. The HTBI primer set was used in a first-round RT-PCR of the TCR CDR3. TCRdb called the multiplex PCR reads again in MiXCR, with one record for every CDR3 protein. The table lists hundreds of thousands of distinct CDR3 sequences, about 45% of them singletons. As regards this clonotype: As yet, its antigen is unknown.

Study observations and caveats: For ophthalmopathy, model prediction preceded onset by a median 6.5 months.

Patients having uncontrolled infection, another autoimmune disease, pregnancy or lactation were not included. Sequencing was done on a sample of peripheral blood or thyroid tissue (not recorded which). The source is an adult man with Graves' disease, either hyperthyroidism or ophthalmopathy (not recorded which).

In nucleotides, the CDR3 is TGTGCCAGCAGCTCGGACTATCGGATCTACGAGCAGTACTTC. Translated: CASSSDYRIYEQYF. The chain couples TRBV7-2 to TRBJ2-7; TRBD2 might be the D (6 bases). The CDR3 contains 14 residues. V was shortened by 4 bases and J by 3 bases, with 13 bases between the two germline ends. The germline V gene has CDR1 SGHTA and CDR2 FQGNSA.